The entry below describes one TCR beta chain. Sequenced by immunoSEQ multiplex PCR; TCRdb stores in-frame clones only, minus some. The sample has about 160,000 clones, 96% seen once. The CDR3 loop spans 17 amino acids. The V and J ends lost 1 base and 5 bases, in that order; junction bases with no gene match: 8. Germline V gene sequence: CDR1 SGHAT, CDR2 FQNNGV. This record belongs to a study of control samples from healthy donors and cancer patients. The TCR comes from a young woman in good health. The J gene is TRBJ2-5, the V gene TRBV11-2; 12 bases match TRBD2. The specimen was blood. CDR3 region: CASSLGASGGAGETQYF. The DNA for the CDR3 is TGTGCCAGCAGCTTAGGCGCTAGCGGGGGGGCCGGGGAGACCCAGTACTTC.